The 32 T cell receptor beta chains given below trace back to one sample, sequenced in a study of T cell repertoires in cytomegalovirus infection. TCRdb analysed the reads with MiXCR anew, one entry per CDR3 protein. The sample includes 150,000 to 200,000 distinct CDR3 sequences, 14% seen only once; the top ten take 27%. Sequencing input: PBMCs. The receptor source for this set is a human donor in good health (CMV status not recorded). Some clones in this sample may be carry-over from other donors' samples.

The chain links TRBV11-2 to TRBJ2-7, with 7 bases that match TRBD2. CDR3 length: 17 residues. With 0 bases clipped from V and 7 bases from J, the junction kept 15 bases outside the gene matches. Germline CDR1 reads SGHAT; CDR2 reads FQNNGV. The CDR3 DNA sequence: TGTGCCAGCAGCTTAGATCTTCCTAGCGGAAGCCGGGGGGAGCAGTACTTC. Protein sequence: CASSLDLPSGSRGEQYF.

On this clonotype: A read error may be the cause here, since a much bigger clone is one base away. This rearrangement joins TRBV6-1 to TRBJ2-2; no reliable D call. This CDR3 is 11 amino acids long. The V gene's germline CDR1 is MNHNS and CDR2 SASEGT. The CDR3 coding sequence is TGTGCCAGCACCCTCACCTGGGAGCTGTTTTTT. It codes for CASTLTWELFF.

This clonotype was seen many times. The CDR3 region is CASSAASSGNTIYF. CDR3 DNA sequence: TGTGCCAGCAGCGCTGCAAGCTCTGGAAACACCATATATTTT. The chain is built from TRBV7-2 and TRBJ1-3; D remains unclear. CDR3 size: 14 residues. The germline CDR1 and CDR2 sequences are SGHTA and FQGNSA. The V end lost 5 bases, the J end lost 0 bases, and 8 bases lay between the germline ends.

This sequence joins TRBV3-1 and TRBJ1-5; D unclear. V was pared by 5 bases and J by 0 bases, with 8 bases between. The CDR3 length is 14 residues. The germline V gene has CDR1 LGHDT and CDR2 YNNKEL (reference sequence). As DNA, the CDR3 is TGTGCCAGCAGCATCCGGGATAGCAATCAGCCCCAGCATTTT. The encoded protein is CASSIRDSNQPQHF.

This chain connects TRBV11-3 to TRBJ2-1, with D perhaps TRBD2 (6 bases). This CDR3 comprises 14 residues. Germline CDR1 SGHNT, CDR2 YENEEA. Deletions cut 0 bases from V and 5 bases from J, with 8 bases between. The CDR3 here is CASSLEGLNNEQFF. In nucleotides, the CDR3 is TGTGCCAGCAGCTTAGAGGGACTGAACAATGAGCAGTTCTTC.

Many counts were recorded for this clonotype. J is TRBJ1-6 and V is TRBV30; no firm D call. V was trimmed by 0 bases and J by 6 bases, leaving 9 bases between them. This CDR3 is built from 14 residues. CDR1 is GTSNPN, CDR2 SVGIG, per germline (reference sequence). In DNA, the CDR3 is TGTGCCTGGAGTGTATACAACTCTAATTCACCCCTCCACTTT. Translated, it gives CAWSVYNSNSPLHF.

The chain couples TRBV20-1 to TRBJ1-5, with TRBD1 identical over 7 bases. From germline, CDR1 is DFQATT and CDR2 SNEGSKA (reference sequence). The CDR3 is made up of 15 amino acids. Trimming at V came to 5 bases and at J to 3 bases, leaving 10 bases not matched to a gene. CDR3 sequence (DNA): TGCAGTGCTCTCTTACCGGGACAGCTCAATCAGCCCCAGCATTTT. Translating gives CSALLPGQLNQPQHF.

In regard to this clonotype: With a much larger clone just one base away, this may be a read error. This CDR3 reads CASSLTIDNEQYF. CDR3 coding DNA: TGTGCCAGCAGCTTAACGATAGACAATGAGCAGTACTTC. The genes are TRBV7-3 and TRBJ2-1; no reliable D call. The last part of the DNA fits TRBJ2-7 better; the J call may be wrong. CDR1 is SGHTA, CDR2 FQGTGA, per germline. The CDR3 loop spans 13 amino acids.

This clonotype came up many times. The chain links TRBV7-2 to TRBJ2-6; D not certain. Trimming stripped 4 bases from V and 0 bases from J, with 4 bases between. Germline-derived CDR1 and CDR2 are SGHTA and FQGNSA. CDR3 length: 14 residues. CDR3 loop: CASSSNSGANVLTF. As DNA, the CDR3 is TGTGCCAGCAGCTCAAACTCTGGGGCCAACGTCCTGACTTTC. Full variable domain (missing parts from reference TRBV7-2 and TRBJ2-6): GAGVSQSPSNKVTEKGKDVELRCDPISGHTALYWYRQSLGQGLEFLIYFQGNSAPDKSGLPSDRFSAERTGGSVSTLTIQRTQQEDSAVYLCASSSNSGANVLTFGAGSRLTVL.

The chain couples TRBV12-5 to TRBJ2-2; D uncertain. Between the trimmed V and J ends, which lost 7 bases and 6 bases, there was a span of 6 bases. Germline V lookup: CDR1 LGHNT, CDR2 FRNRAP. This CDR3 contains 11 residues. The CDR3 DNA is TGTGCTAGTGCGTTGGCCGGGGAGCTGTTTTTT. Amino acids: CASALAGELFF.

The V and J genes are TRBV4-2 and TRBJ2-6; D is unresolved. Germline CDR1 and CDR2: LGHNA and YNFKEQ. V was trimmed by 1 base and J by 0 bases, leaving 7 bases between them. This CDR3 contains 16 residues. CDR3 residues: CASSQARDSGANVLTF. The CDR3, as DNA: TGTGCCAGCAGCCAAGCAAGGGACTCTGGGGCCAACGTCCTGACTTTC.

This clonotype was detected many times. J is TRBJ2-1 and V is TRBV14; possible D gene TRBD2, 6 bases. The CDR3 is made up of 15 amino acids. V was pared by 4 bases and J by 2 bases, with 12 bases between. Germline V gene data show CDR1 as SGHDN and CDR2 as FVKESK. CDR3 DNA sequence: TGTGCCAGCAGCCTGGGGGGTCTTGCCTACAATGAGCAGTTCTTC. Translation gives CASSLGGLAYNEQFF.

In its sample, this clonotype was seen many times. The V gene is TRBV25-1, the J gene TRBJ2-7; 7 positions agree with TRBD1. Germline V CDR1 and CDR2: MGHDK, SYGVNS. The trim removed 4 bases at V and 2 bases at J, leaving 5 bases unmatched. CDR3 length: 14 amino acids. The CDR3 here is CASSAWTGAYEQYF. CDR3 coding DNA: TGTGCCAGCAGTGCTTGGACAGGAGCCTACGAGCAGTACTTC.

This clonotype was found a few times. CDR3 nucleotide sequence: TGTGCCAGCTCATATAGGGGGCGCGGAGCTGAAGCTTTCTTT. As protein: CASSYRGRGAEAFF. The chain joins TRBV12-3 or TRBV12-4 to TRBJ1-1; 7 positions agree with TRBD1. V was clipped by 8 bases and J by 6 bases; unmatched bases: 12. This CDR3 is built from 14 residues.

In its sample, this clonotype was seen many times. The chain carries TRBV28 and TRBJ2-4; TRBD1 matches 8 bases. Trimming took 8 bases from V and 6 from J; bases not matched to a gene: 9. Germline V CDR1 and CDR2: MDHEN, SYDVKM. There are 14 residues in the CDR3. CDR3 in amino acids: CASARTGSVNIQYF. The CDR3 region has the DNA TGTGCCAGCGCCCGGACAGGGAGTGTAAACATTCAGTACTTC.

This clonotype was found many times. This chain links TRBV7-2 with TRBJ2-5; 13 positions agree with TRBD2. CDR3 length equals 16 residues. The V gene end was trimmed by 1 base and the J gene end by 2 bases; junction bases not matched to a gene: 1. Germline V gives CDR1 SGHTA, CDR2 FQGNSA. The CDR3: CASSLGLAGGQETQYF. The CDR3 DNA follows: TGTGCCAGCAGCTTAGGACTAGCGGGGGGTCAAGAGACCCAGTACTTC.

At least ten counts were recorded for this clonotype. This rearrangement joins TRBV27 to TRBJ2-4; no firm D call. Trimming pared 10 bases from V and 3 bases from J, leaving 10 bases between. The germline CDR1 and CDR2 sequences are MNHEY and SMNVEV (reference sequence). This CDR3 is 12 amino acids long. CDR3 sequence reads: CAIRAVKNIQYF. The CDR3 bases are TGTGCCATCCGTGCTGTCAAAAACATTCAGTACTTC.

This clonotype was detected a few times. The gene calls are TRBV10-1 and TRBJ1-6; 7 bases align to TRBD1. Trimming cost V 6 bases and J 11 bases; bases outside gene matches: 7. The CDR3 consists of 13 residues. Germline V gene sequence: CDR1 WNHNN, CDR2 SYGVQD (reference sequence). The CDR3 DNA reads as TGCGCCAGCAGCCGGGACAGCAACACACCCCTCCACTTT. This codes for CASSRDSNTPLHF.

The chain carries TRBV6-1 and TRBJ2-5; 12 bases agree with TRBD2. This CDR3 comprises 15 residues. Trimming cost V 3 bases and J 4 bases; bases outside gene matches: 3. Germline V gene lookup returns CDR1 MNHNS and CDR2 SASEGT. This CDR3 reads CASSELAGGPETQYF. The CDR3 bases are TGTGCCAGCAGTGAGCTAGCGGGGGGGCCAGAGACCCAGTACTTC.

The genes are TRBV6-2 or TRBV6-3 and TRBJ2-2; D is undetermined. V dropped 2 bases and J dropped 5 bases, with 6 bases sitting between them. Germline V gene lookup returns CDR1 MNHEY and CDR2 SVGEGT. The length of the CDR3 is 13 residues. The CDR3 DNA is TGTGCCAGCAGTTACACCCCAACCGGGGAGCTGTTTTTT. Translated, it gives CASSYTPTGELFF.

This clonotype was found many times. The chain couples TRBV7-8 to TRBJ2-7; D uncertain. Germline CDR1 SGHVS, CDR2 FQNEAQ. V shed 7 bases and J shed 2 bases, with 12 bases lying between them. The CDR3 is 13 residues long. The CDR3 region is CASIDPATYEQYF. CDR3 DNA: TGTGCCAGCATCGATCCGGCAACCTACGAGCAGTACTTC. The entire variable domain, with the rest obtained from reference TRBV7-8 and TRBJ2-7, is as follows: GAGVSQSPRYKVAKRGQDVALRCDPISGHVSLFWYQQALGQGPEFLTYFQNEAQLDKSGLPSDRFFAERPEGSVSTLKIQRTQQEDSAVYLCASIDPATYEQYFGPGTRLTVT.

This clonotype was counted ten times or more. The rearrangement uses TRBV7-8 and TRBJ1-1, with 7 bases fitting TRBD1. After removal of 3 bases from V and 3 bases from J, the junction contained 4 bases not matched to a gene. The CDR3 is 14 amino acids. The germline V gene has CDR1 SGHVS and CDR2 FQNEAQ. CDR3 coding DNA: TGTGCCAGCAGCTTCCGGGACAGAGACACTGAAGCTTTCTTT. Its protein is CASSFRDRDTEAFF.

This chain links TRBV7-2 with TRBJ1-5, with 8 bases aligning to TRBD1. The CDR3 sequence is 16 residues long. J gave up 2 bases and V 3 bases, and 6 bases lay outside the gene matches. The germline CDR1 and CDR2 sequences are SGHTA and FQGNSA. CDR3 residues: CASSFSGGDGNQPQHF. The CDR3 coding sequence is TGTGCCAGCAGCTTCTCAGGGGGCGACGGCAATCAGCCCCAGCATTTT.

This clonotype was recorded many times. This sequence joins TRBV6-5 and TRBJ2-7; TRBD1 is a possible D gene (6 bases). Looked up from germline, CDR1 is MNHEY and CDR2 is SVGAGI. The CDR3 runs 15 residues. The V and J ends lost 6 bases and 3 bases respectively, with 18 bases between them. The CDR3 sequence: CASSLTGTIHYEQYF. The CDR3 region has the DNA TGTGCCAGCAGCCTAACCGGGACAATCCACTACGAGCAGTACTTC.

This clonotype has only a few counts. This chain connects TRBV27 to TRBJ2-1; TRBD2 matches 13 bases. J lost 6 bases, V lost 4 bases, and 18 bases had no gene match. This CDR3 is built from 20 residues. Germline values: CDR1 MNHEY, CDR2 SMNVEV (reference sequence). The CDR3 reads CASSSRGQGRTSGSLNEQFF. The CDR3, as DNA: TGTGCCAGCAGTTCCCGAGGACAGGGAAGGACTAGCGGGAGTCTCAATGAGCAGTTCTTC.

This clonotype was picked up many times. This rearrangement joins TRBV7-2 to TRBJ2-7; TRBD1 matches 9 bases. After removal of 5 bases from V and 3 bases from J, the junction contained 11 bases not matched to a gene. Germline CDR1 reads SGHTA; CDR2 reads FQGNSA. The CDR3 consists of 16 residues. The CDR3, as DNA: TGTGCCAGCAGCAATCCGGGACAGGGTCTTCTCTACGAGCAGTACTTC. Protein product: CASSNPGQGLLYEQYF. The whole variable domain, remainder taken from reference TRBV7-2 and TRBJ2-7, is GAGVSQSPSNKVTEKGKDVELRCDPISGHTALYWYRQSLGQGLEFLIYFQGNSAPDKSGLPSDRFSAERTGGSVSTLTIQRTQQEDSAVYLCASSNPGQGLLYEQYFGPGTRLTVT.

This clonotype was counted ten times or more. For the CDR3, the DNA is TGTGCCAGCACCCCGAGGAGGGGGCGGTCTAATGAAAAACTGTTTTTT. This codes for CASTPRRGRSNEKLFF. The chain uses TRBV12-3 or TRBV12-4 and TRBJ1-4; 7 bases align to TRBD1. The CDR3 length is 16 residues. With V trimmed by 7 bases and J by 3 bases, 11 bases remained unmatched.

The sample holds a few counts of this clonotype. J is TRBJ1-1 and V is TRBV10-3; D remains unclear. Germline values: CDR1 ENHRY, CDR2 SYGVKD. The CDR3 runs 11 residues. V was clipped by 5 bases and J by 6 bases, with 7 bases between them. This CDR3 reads CAISQRSEAFF. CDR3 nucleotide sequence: TGTGCCATCAGTCAACGGTCTGAAGCTTTCTTT.

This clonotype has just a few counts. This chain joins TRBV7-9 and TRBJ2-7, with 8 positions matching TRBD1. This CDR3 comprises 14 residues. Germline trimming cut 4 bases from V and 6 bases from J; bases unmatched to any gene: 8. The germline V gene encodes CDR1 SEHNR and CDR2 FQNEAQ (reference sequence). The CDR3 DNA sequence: TGTGCCAGCAGCTCGACAGGGGCGCTAAGCGAGCAGTACTTC. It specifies CASSSTGALSEQYF.

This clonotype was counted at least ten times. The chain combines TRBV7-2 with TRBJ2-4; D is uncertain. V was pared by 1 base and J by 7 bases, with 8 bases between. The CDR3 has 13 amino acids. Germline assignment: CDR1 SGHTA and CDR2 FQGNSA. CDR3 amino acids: CASSLEISNIQYF. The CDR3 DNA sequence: TGTGCCAGCAGCTTAGAGATTTCGAACATTCAGTACTTC.

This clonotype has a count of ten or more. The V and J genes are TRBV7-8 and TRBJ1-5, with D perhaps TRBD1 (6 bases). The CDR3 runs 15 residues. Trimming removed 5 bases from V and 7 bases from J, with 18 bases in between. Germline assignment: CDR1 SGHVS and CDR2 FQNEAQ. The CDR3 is CASSARGRDGQPQHF. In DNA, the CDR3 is TGTGCCAGCAGCGCAAGGGGGAGGGACGGACAGCCCCAGCATTTT.

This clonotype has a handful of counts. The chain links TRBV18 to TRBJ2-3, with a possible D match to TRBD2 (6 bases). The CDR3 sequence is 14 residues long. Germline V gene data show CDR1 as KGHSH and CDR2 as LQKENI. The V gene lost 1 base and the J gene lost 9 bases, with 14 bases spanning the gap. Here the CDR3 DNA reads TGTGCCAGCTCACCACTCGGCTGGGGGGAGACGCAGTATTTT. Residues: CASSPLGWGETQYF.